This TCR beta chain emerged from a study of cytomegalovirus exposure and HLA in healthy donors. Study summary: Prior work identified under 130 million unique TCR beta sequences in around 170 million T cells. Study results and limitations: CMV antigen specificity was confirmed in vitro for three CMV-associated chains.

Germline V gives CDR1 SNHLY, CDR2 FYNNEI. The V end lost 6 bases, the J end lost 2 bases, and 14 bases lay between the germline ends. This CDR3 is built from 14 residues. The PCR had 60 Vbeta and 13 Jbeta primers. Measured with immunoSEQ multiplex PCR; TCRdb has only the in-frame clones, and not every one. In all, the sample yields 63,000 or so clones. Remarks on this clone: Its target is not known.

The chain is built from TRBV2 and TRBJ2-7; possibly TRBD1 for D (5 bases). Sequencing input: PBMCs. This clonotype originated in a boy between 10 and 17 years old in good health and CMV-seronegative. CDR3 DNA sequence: TGTGCCAGCAGCGTCGGCCAGGGTCCCTACGAGCAGTACTTC. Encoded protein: CASSVGQGPYEQYF.